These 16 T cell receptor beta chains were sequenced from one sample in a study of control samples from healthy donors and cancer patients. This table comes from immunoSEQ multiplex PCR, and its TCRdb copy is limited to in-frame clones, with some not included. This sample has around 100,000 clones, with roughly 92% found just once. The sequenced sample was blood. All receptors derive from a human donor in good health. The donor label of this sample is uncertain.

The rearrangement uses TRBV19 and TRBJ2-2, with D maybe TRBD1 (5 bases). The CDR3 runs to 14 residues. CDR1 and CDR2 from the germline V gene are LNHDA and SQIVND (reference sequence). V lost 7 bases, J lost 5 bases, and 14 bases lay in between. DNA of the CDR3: TGTGCCAGTACCCCGTTGGGGCGTACCGGGGAGCTGTTTTTT. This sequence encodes CASTPLGRTGELFF.

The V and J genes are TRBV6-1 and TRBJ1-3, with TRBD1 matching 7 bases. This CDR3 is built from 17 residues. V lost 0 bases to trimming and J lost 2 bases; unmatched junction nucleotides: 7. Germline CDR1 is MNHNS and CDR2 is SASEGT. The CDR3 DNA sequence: TGTGCCAGCAGTGAAGCGTCTCCCCAGGGGGCTGGAAACACCATATATTTT. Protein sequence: CASSEASPQGAGNTIYF.

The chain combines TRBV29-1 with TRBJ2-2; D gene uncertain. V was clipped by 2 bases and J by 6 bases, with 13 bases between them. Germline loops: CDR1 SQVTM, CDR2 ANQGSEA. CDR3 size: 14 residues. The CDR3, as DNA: TGCAGCGTTGAACGAACAGTCCCCTCCGGGGAGCTGTTTTTT. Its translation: CSVERTVPSGELFF.

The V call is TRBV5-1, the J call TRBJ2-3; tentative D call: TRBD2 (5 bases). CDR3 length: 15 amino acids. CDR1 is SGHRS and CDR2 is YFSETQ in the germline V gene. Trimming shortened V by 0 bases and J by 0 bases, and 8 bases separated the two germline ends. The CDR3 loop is CASSLERPSTDTQYF. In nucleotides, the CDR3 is TGCGCCAGCAGCTTGGAGCGGCCAAGCACAGATACGCAGTATTTT. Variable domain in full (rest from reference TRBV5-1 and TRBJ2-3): KAGVTQTPRYLIKTRGQQVTLSCSPISGHRSVSWYQQTPGQGLQFLFEYFSETQRNKGNFPGRFSGRQFSNSRSEMNVSTLELGDSALYLCASSLERPSTDTQYFGPGTRLTVL.

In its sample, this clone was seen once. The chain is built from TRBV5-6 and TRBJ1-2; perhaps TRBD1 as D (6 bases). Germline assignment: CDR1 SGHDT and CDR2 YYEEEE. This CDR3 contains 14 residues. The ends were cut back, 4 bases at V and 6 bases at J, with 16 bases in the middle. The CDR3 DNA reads TGTGCCAGCAGCCCCCAGACAGGATTCCATGGCTACACCTTC. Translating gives CASSPQTGFHGYTF. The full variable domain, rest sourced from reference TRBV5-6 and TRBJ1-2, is DAGVTQSPTHLIKTRGQQVTLRCSPKSGHDTVSWYQQALGQGPQFIFQYYEEEERQRGNFPDRFSGHQFPNYSSELNVNALLLGDSALYLCASSPQTGFHGYTFGSGTRLTVV.

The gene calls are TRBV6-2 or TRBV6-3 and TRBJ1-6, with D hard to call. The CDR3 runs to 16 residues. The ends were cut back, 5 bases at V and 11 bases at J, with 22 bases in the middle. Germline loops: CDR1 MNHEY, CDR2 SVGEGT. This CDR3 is CASSLGYVPTETPLHF. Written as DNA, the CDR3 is TGTGCCAGCAGTCTCGGGTACGTCCCTACAGAGACACCCCTCCACTTT.

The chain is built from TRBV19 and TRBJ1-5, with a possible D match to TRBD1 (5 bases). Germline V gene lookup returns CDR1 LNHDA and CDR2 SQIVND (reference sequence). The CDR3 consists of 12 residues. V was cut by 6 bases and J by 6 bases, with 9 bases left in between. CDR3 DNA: TGTGCCAGTAGGGATACAGGTCAGCCCCAGCATTTT. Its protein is CASRDTGQPQHF.

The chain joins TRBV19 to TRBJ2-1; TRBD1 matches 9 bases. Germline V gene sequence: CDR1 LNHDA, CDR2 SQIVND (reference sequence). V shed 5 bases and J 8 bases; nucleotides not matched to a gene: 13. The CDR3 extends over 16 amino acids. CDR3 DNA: TGTGCCAGTAGTCGGACCGGGACAGGGATCTTCTATGAGCAGTTCTTC. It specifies CASSRTGTGIFYEQFF. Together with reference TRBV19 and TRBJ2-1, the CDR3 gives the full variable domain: DGGITQSPKYLFRKEGQNVTLSCEQNLNHDAMYWYRQDPGQGLRLIYYSQIVNDFQKGDIAEGYSVSREKKESFPLTVTSAQKNPTAFYLCASSRTGTGIFYEQFFGPGTRLTVL.

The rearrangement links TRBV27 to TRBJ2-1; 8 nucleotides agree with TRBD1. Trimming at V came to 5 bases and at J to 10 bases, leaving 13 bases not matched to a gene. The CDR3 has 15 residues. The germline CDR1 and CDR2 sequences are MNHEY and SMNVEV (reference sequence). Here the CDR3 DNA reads TGTGCCAGCAGTCTTTCAGGGGGCGCACGATGGGAGCAGTTCTTC. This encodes CASSLSGGARWEQFF.

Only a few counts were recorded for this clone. CDR3 protein: CASSRDRPYNEQFF. CDR3 bases: TGTGCCAGCAGTCGCGACAGGCCTTACAATGAGCAGTTCTTC. The chain combines TRBV6-5 with TRBJ2-1; D may be TRBD1 (6 bases). V was shortened by 5 bases and J by 4 bases, with 12 bases between the two germline ends. Germline V gene lookup returns CDR1 MNHEY and CDR2 SVGAGI. The CDR3 has 14 amino acids.

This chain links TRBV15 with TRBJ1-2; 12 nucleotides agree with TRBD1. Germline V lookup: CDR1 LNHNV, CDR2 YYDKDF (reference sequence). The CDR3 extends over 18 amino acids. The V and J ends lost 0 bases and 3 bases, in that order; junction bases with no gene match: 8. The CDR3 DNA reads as TGTGCCACCAGCAGAGAAGGGACAGGGGGCATCTTGGACTATGGCTACACCTTC. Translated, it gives CATSREGTGGILDYGYTF.

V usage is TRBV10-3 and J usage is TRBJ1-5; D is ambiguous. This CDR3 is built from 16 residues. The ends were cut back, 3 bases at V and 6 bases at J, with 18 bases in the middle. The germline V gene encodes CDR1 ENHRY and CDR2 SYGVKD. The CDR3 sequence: CAISEAEGGGSQPQHF. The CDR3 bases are TGTGCCATCAGTGAAGCGGAGGGTGGAGGCAGTCAGCCCCAGCATTTT.

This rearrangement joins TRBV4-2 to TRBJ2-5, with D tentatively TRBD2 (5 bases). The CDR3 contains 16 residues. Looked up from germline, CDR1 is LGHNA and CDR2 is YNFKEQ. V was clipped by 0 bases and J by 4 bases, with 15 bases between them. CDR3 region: CASSQEMARRLETQYF. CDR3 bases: TGTGCCAGCAGCCAAGAGATGGCTAGGAGGTTAGAGACCCAGTACTTC.

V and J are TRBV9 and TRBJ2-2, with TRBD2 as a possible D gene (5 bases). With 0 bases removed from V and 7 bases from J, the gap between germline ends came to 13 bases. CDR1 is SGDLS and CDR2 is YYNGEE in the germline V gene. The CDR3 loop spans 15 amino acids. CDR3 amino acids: CASSVESGWHGELFF. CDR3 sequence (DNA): TGTGCCAGCAGCGTAGAATCGGGGTGGCACGGGGAGCTGTTTTTT.

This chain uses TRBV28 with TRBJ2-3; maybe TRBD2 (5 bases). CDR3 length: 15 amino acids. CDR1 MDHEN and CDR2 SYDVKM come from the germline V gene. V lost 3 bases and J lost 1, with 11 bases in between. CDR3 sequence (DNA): TGTGCCAGCAGTTTCGGGATTTCTGGCACAGATACGCAGTATTTT. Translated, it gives CASSFGISGTDTQYF.

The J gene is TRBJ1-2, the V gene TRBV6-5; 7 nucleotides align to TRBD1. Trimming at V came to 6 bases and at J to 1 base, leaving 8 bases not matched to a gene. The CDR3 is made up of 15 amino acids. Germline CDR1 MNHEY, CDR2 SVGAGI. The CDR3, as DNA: TGTGCCAGCAGCCCCCGAAGGGGGCTTAACTATGGCTACACCTTC. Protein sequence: CASSPRRGLNYGYTF.